What follows is one T cell receptor (beta chain) and its context. This clonotype has ten or more counts. The antigen this receptor binds is unknown. No much larger clonotype is one base removed from it; base qualities were not supplied. The sample comes from a study of Graves' ophthalmopathy and Graves' hyperthyroidism (dated by TCRdb to about 2018). The study in broad terms: Peripheral blood was collected at initial diagnosis, before any treatment. The study used TCR beta repertoire signatures to distinguish Graves' ophthalmopathy from Graves' hyperthyroidism and to predict progression to ophthalmopathy. In total, approximately 130 blood samples were TCR-sequenced: under 45 ophthalmopathy, some 80 hyperthyroidism and about 17 hyperthyroidism-to-ophthalmopathy patients. To explore V-J signatures that distinguish ophthalmopathy from hyperthyroidism, a discovery set of more than 90 patients was enrolled, made up of over 40 with ophthalmopathy and fewer than 60 with stable hyperthyroidism. For independent validation, a separate cohort was made up of 18 hyperthyroidism patients plus 17 patients who later progressed from hyperthyroidism to ophthalmopathy. In more than five hyperthyroidism patients, T-cell repertoires of thyroid tissue and blood were compared. After sampling, hyperthyroidism patients received methimazole starting at 30 mg daily, and ophthalmopathy patients received high-dose intravenous methylprednisolone. The roughly 94 discovery patients were randomly split 7:3 into training and test sets. General study outcomes and caveats: In validation, the model predicted ophthalmopathy progression with over 60% sensitivity and approximately 72% specificity; around twelve predicted patients were CT-confirmed with GO in a median of around 6.5 months. No statistical method was used to set the sample size in advance, and the investigators knew which group each participant was assigned to. In cross-validation, the 13-signature model distinguished ophthalmopathy from stable hyperthyroidism with approximately 90% sensitivity and approximately 81% specificity, and in the test set the corresponding values were roughly 78% and 74%. Among expanded thyroid clonotypes with frequency above 0.001, most also showed up in blood, which suggests that blood repertoires may reflect the thyroid immune response.

Hyperthyroidism was defined as stable when no progression to ophthalmopathy occurred within 18 months of follow-up. The hyperthyroidism patients were 18 to 65 years old and newly diagnosed, with a disease duration of less than 2 months. Patients with other autoimmune diseases, uncontrolled infections, pregnancy or lactation were excluded. Clinical symptoms, serum thyroxine, TRAb, thyroid ultrasound and orbital computed tomography were used for diagnosis. Ficoll-Paque density gradient centrifugation was used to isolate PBMCs from 8 to 10 ml of fresh peripheral blood. Trizol reagent was used to extract the total RNA, and its quality was then checked on an Agilent 2100 Bioanalyzer. For repertoire sequencing, the TCR beta CDR3 regions were amplified from RNA transcripts. The first round of RT-PCR was done with HTBI primers and the Qiagen OneStep RT-PCR kit, and was followed by a second round of multiplex PCR, then size selection and purification. Libraries were sequenced on an Illumina HiSeq2000 using paired-end 100 bp reads. From the authors' description of their analysis: SOAPnuke was used to process the reads, removing any read that contained adapters or uncalled bases, had a mean Phred below 15, or lacked an exact match to the constant primer or identifier. COPE v1.2.5 was used to merge high-quality paired reads. Unique nucleotide sequences were defined as clonotypes and aligned to IMGT TRB V, D and J references using MiTCR v1.1. The analysis was limited to V-J combinations with a frequency above 0.0001, which together covered 99.2% of repertoires. For each V-J combination, a TCR clonal expansion and chaos score was defined as F50 clonal expansion divided by the chaos observed in the TCRdist matrix. Features were reduced by Welch's t-statistics and random forest to around 13 V-J combinations, which fed a naive Bayes classifier. The Morisita-Horn index was used to measure how similar the thyroid and blood repertoires were. TCRdb ran its own pipeline on the public reads, namely fastp trimming at Q25 and MiXCR clone calling, and kept in-frame beta chains. Every distinct CDR3 protein forms one entry, paired with its most common genes and DNA. V and J calls and clone size were set by TCRdb, not the authors. The sample table records 400,000 to 450,000 distinct CDR3 sequences; roughly 21% of these occur just once. Roughly 3% of the sample lies in the top ten.

CDR1 and CDR2 are read off the germline V gene as SGDLS and YYNGEE. V loses 4 bases of germline sequence and J loses 5 bases, and the interval between the two ends is 15 bases. The CDR3 runs 14 amino acids, cysteine and phenylalanine included. Only CDR3 DNA is held: 42 bases, read in frame from base 1. Sequencing input: peripheral blood. The sequence was collected from a woman aged 18-30 years with stable Graves' hyperthyroidism. Donor details come from another sample of the same person, matched by shared clones. Recombination joined TRBV9 with TRBJ2-5, and the D gene may be TRBD1, 5 bases matching. The nucleotide sequence reads TGTGCCAGCAGCCCGAGCCAGGGCGAGGAGACCCAGTACTTC. Translated, this gives CASSPSQGEETQYF. The CDR3 plus the reference TRBV9 and TRBJ2-5 genes for the other parts give the full variable domain: DSGVTQTPKHLITATGQRVTLRCSPRSGDLSVYWYQQSLDQGLQFLIQYYNGEERAKGNILERFSAQQFPDLHSELNLSSLELGDSALYFCASSPSQGEETQYFGPGTRLLVL.